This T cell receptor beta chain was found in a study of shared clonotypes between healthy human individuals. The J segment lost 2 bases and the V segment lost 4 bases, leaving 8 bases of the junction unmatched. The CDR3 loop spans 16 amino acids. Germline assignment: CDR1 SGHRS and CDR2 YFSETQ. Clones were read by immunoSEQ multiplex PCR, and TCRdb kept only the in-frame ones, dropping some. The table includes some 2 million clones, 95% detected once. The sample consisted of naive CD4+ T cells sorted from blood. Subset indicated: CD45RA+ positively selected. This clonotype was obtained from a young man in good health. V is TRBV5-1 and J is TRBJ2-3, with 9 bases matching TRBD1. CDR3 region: CASSPPGTGLTDTQYF. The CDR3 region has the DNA TGCGCCAGCAGCCCGCCGGGGACAGGGCTCACAGATACGCAGTATTTT.